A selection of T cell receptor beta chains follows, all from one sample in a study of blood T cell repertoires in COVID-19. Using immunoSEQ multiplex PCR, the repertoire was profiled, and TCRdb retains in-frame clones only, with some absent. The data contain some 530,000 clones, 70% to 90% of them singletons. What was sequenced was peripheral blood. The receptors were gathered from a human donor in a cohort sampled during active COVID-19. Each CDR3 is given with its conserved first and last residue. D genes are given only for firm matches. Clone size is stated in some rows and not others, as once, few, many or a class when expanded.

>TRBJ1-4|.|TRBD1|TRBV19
CASSTKPGQMFF
TGTGCCAGTAGTACTAAACCGGGACAGATGTTTTTT
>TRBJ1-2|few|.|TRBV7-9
CASSLGSGNYGYTF
TGTGCCAGCAGCTTAGGGTCCGGGAACTATGGCTACACCTTC
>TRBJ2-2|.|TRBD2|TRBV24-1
CATSDSTSGRSGELFF
TGTGCCACCAGTGACTCCACTAGCGGGAGATCCGGGGAGCTGTTTTTT
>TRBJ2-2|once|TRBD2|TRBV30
CAWGMGLVNTGELFF
TGTGCCTGGGGGATGGGACTAGTGAACACCGGGGAGCTGTTTTTT
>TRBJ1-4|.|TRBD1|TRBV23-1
CASSQVGPPGQPVLGEKLFF
TGCGCCAGCAGTCAAGTTGGCCCCCCGGGACAGCCGGTATTAGGAGAAAAACTGTTTTTT
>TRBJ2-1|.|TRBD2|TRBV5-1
CASSLTASGSRNEQFF
TGCGCCAGCAGCTTGACGGCTAGCGGGAGTAGAAATGAGCAGTTCTTC
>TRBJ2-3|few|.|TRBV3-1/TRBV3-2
CASSQEVPISADTQYF
TGTGCCAGCAGCCAAGAAGTACCAATCTCAGCGGATACGCAGTATTTT
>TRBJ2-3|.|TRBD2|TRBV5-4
CASSSLLGLAATDTQYF
TGTGCCAGCAGCTCCCTCCTGGGACTAGCGGCCACAGATACGCAGTATTTT
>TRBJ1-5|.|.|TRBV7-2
CASSFQTGLPSPQHF
TGTGCCAGCAGCTTCCAGACGGGACTGCCCTCGCCCCAGCATTTT
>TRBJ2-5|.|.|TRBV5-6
CASSLRGKTETQYF
TGTGCCAGCAGCTTGCGGGGAAAGACAGAGACCCAGTACTTC
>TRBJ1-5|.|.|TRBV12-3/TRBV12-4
CASRRGGNQPQHF
TGTGCCAGCCGCCGGGGGGGCAATCAGCCCCAGCATTTT
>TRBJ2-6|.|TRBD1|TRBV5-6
CASSLPTGVGGANVLTF
TGTGCCAGCAGCTTACCTACAGGGGTCGGCGGGGCCAACGTCCTGACTTTC
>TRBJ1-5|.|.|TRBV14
CASSLAGPGYQPQHF
TGTGCCAGCAGCTTAGCGGGACCCGGCTATCAGCCCCAGCATTTT
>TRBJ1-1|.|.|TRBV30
CAWRGDFPEAFF
TGTGCCTGGAGGGGGGACTTCCCTGAAGCTTTCTTT
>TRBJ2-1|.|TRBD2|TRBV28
CASTPEGLAGVGNEQFF
TGTGCCAGCACCCCCGAGGGACTAGCGGGAGTGGGTAATGAGCAGTTCTTC
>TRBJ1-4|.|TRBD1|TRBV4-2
CASSQGQVIGRMDNEKLFF
TGTGCCAGCAGCCAGGGACAGGTTATCGGTAGGATGGATAATGAAAAACTGTTTTTT
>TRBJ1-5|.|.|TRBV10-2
CASTGQPNQPQHF
TGCGCCAGCACCGGACAACCAAATCAGCCCCAGCATTTT
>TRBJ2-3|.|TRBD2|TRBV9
CASSVGGASGLTDTQYF
TGTGCCAGCAGCGTAGGAGGAGCTAGCGGGTTAACAGATACGCAGTATTTT
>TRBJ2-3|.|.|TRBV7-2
CASSLRGRVADTQYF
TGTGCCAGCAGCTTACGTGGGAGAGTGGCAGATACGCAGTATTTT
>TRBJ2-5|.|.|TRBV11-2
CASTWGGPQETQYF
TGTGCCAGCACCTGGGGGGGGCCCCAAGAGACCCAGTACTTC
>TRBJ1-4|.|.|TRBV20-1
CSASRDSSNEKLFF
TGCAGTGCTAGTCGGGATAGCTCTAATGAAAAACTGTTTTTT
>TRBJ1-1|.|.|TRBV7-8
CASSLAQTQAEAFF
TGTGCCAGCAGCTTAGCGCAAACCCAGGCTGAAGCTTTCTTT
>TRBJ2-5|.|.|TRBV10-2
CASSESGGETQYF
TGCGCCAGCAGTGAGTCGGGGGGAGAGACCCAGTACTTC
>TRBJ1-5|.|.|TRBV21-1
CASYYRQGNQPQHF
TGTGCCAGCTACTATCGACAGGGTAATCAGCCCCAGCATTTT
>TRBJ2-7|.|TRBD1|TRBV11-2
CASSLDRYQGAYEQYF
TGTGCCAGCAGCTTAGACAGGTACCAGGGGGCCTACGAGCAGTACTTC
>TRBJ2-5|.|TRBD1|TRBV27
CASSLSGQGLKETQYF
TGTGCCAGCAGTTTATCTGGACAGGGGTTGAAAGAGACCCAGTACTTC
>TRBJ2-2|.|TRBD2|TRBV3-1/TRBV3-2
CASTPSGTGELFF
TGTGCCAGTACCCCTAGCGGGACCGGGGAGCTGTTTTTT
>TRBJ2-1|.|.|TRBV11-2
CASSLGQSNEQFF
TGTGCCAGCAGCTTAGGGCAGTCCAATGAGCAGTTCTTC
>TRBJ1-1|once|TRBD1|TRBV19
CASSIGGTGVFEAFF
TGTGCCAGTAGTATAGGCGGGACAGGGGTCTTCGAAGCTTTCTTT
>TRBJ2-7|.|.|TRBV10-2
CASSERGGTAGDEQYF
TGCGCCAGCAGTGAAAGAGGGGGGACGGCGGGAGACGAGCAGTACTTC
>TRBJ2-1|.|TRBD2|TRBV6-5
CASQKSGRPDEQFF
TGTGCCAGCCAAAAAAGCGGGAGGCCCGATGAGCAGTTCTTC
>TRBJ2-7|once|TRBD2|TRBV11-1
CASSFGLANHEQYF
TGTGCCAGCAGCTTTGGACTAGCGAACCACGAGCAGTACTTC
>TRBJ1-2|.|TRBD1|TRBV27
CASSPHRTGVNYGYTF
TGTGCCAGCAGTCCCCATCGGACAGGGGTTAACTATGGCTACACCTTC
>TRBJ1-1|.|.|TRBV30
CAWSDFSSRTEAFF
TGTGCCTGGAGTGACTTTAGTAGTCGCACTGAAGCTTTCTTT
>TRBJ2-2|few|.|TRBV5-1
CASSFSGDTGELFF
TGCGCCAGCAGCTTTTCGGGAGACACCGGGGAGCTGTTTTTT
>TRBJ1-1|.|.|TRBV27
CASSFGANTEAFF
TGTGCCAGCAGTTTCGGAGCCAACACTGAAGCTTTCTTT
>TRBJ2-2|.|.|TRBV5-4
CASSLAAGAGKNTGELFF
TGTGCCAGCAGCTTGGCGGCGGGGGCCGGTAAGAACACCGGGGAGCTGTTTTTT
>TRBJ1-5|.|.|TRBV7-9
CASSDGGQPQHF
TGTGCCAGCAGCGACGGAGGACAGCCCCAGCATTTT
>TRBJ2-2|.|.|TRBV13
CASSLRGIYTGELFF
TGTGCCAGCAGCTTACGGGGGATTTACACCGGGGAGCTGTTTTTT
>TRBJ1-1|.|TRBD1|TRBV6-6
CASSSAGGNTEAFF
TGTGCCAGCAGTTCGGCAGGGGGGAACACTGAAGCTTTCTTT
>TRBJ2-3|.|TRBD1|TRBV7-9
CASSLGGQGTDTQYF
TGTGCCAGCAGCTTAGGGGGACAGGGGACGGATACGCAGTATTTT
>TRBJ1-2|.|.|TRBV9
CASSVATTDYGYTF
TGTGCCAGCAGCGTAGCTACCACCGACTATGGCTACACCTTC
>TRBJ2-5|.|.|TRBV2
CASRPDQETQYF
TGTGCCTCCCGTCCAGATCAAGAGACCCAGTACTTC
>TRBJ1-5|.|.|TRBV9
CASSVSSLPGRNQPQHF
TGTGCCAGCAGCGTCTCATCCCTACCAGGGCGCAATCAGCCCCAGCATTTT
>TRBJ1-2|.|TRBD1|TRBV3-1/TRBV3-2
CASSPGTGIIYGYTF
TGTGCCAGCAGCCCCGGGACAGGGATTATCTATGGCTACACCTTC
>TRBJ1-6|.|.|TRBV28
CASTIRGLREFFPSPLHF
TGTGCCAGCACCATAAGGGGCCTGCGGGAGTTTTTTCCTTCACCCCTCCACTTT
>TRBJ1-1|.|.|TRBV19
CASSPISGIPNTEAFF
TGTGCCAGTAGTCCAATCTCCGGGATCCCCAACACTGAAGCTTTCTTT
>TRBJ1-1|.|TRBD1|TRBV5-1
CASSPRTGGYTEAFF
TGCGCCAGCAGCCCCCGGACAGGGGGTTACACTGAAGCTTTCTTT